This T cell receptor (beta chain) was recorded in a study of blood T cell repertoires in COVID-19. Looking at the study overall: COVID-19 samples collected from the United States, Italy and Spain covered acute and convalescent phases. The cDNA or gDNA used as material had been derived from T cells, B-cell-depleted T cells, or PBMCs.

Authors' methods: Reference gene primers were amplified, and this amplification served to estimate nucleated cell counts. TCRdb keeps only in-frame clones here, not all; method: immunoSEQ multiplex PCR. D and trimming were read from the DNA, whereas the V and J calls and clone size are those reported in that table. The table lists 150,000 to 200,000 clones, more than 70% of them singletons, with approximately 3% in the top ten. The CDR3 covers 16 residues. CDR1 is KGHSH, CDR2 LQKENI, per germline. With 4 bases removed from V and 5 bases from J, the gap between germline ends came to 15 bases. This sequence was found in a man aged 55 to 69 with acute or convalescent COVID-19. The sample was peripheral blood. The chain joins TRBV18 to TRBJ1-6; D unclear. The CDR3: CASSRGGRGNNSPLHF. As DNA, the CDR3 is TGTGCCAGCTCACGAGGAGGGCGGGGTAATAATTCACCCCTCCACTTT.